This T cell receptor (beta chain) stems from a study of cytomegalovirus exposure and HLA in healthy donors. The CDR3 spans 13 residues. Looked up from germline, CDR1 is MDHEN and CDR2 is SYDVKM. The V end was cut by 6 bases, the J end by 1 base, with 6 bases between. Both 60 Vbeta primers and 13 Jbeta primers went into the PCR. The method was immunoSEQ multiplex PCR; TCRdb's version includes in-frame clones alone and lacks a portion of them. The sample shows some 150,000 clones, 82% of them seen only once. The receptor's source is a man aged 25 to 40 in good health and CMV-seropositive. Sequenced input: PBMCs. The chain uses TRBV28 and TRBJ2-2, with a possible D match to TRBD2 (5 bases). In nucleotides, the CDR3 is TGTGCCAGCAGCGAGGGGAACACCGGGGAGCTGTTTTTT. Its protein is CASSEGNTGELFF.